The present entry profiles one T cell receptor (beta chain) with its context. The data derive from a study of T cell responses to AZD1222 COVID-19 vaccine. Some clones are missing from TCRdb's copy, which holds only in-frame ones; the method was immunoSEQ multiplex PCR. The repertoire includes about 130,000 clones, approximately 86% of them detected once, and approximately 6% sits in the top ten. This receptor was taken from an adult who received the AZD1222 COVID-19 vaccine. The material sequenced was peripheral blood, taken 28 days after the second AZD1222 dose.

In nucleotides, the CDR3 is TGTGCCAGCAGTCCCGGGGGCACCGGGGACACTGAAGCTTTCTTT. Amino acids: CASSPGGTGDTEAFF. The J gene is TRBJ1-1, the V gene TRBV2; perhaps TRBD1 as D (6 bases). Germline-derived CDR1 and CDR2 are SNHLY and FYNNEI. The CDR3 runs to 15 residues. V lost 5 bases and J 3 bases, leaving 16 bases between the germline ends.